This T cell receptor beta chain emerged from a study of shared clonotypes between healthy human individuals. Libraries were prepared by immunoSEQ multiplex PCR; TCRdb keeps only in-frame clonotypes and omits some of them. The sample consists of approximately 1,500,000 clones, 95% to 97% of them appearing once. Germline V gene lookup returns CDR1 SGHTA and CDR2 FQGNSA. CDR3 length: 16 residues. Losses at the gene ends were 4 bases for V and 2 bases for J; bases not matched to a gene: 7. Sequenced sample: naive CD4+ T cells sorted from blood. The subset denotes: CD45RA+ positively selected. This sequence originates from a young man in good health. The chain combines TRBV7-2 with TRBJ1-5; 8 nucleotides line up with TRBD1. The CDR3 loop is CASSSIGTGGNQPQHF. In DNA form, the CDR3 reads TGTGCCAGCAGCTCTATAGGGACAGGAGGCAATCAGCCCCAGCATTTT.